This entry lists 26 T cell receptor beta chains sequenced from one sample in a study of blood T cell repertoires in COVID-19. Sequencing was performed with immunoSEQ multiplex PCR; in TCRdb, only in-frame clones are kept and a portion is missing. The repertoire consists of about 14,000 clones, with roughly 86% occurring once and the leading ten covering around 5.9%. What was sequenced was peripheral blood. Receptors were obtained from a human donor in a cohort sampled during active COVID-19.

In its sample, this clone was seen once. V usage is TRBV27 and J usage is TRBJ2-3; 9 nucleotides match TRBD2. Germline CDR1 and CDR2: MNHEY and SMNVEV (reference sequence). The CDR3 is 17 amino acids. The ends lost 6 bases at V and 2 bases at J; junction bases unmatched: 12. The CDR3: CASSPIGLAGSTDTQYF. The CDR3 bases are TGTGCCAGCAGCCCGATAGGGCTAGCGGGATCCACAGATACGCAGTATTTT.

This chain links TRBV9 with TRBJ2-3; 10 nucleotides line up with TRBD2. The ends lost 0 bases at V and 0 bases at J; junction bases unmatched: 1. The germline CDR1 and CDR2 sequences are SGDLS and YYNGEE. The length of the CDR3 is 16 residues. This CDR3 is CASSVGTSGSTDTQYF. The CDR3 DNA follows: TGTGCCAGCAGCGTAGGGACTAGCGGTAGCACAGATACGCAGTATTTT. The whole variable domain, remainder taken from reference TRBV9 and TRBJ2-3, is DSGVTQTPKHLITATGQRVTLRCSPRSGDLSVYWYQQSLDQGLQFLIQYYNGEERAKGNILERFSAQQFPDLHSELNLSSLELGDSALYFCASSVGTSGSTDTQYFGPGTRLTVL.

The V call is TRBV6-5, the J call TRBJ2-3; possible D gene TRBD1, 6 bases. The CDR3 totals 14 residues. V lost 10 bases and J 2 bases, leaving 16 bases between the germline ends. Per the germline V gene, CDR1 is MNHEY and CDR2 is SVGAGI. CDR3 nucleotide sequence: TGTGCCACTCTCAGGGGACCCAACACAGATACGCAGTATTTT. This translates into CATLRGPNTDTQYF.

The chain combines TRBV4-3 with TRBJ2-7, with D possibly TRBD2 on 7 matching bases. The CDR3 length is 15 residues. The germline V gene has CDR1 LGHNA and CDR2 YSLEER. V lost 4 bases and J 1 base, leaving 14 bases between the germline ends. DNA for the CDR3: TGCGCCAGCAGCCTTAGGGAGGGGGGTTCCTACGAGCAGTACTTC. Protein sequence: CASSLREGGSYEQYF.

J is TRBJ2-1 and V is TRBV14, with 7 nucleotides matching TRBD2. Germline V CDR1 and CDR2: SGHDN, FVKESK. The V and J ends lost 3 bases and 11 bases, in that order; junction bases with no gene match: 7. This CDR3 region has 13 residues. Here the CDR3 reads CASSQGGRVQQFF. In DNA form, the CDR3 reads TGTGCCAGCAGCCAGGGTGGGAGGGTGCAGCAGTTCTTC. The whole variable domain, remainder taken from reference TRBV14 and TRBJ2-1, is EAGVTQFPSHSVIEKGQTVTLRCDPISGHDNLYWYRRVMGKEIKFLLHFVKESKQDESGMPNNRFLAERTGGTYSTLKVQPAELEDSGVYFCASSQGGRVQQFFGPGTRLTVL.

The V gene is TRBV7-6, the J gene TRBJ1-5; 8 nucleotides align to TRBD1. Germline V lookup: CDR1 SGHVS, CDR2 FNYEAQ. The V gene end was trimmed by 1 base and the J gene end by 4 bases; junction bases not matched to a gene: 3. The CDR3 is made up of 15 amino acids. The CDR3 DNA is TGTGCCAGCAGCTTAGAGACAGGGGTTAATCAGCCCCAGCATTTT. Protein sequence: CASSLETGVNQPQHF.

The genes are TRBV5-8 and TRBJ2-7; TRBD1 aligns across 7 bases. Per germline, CDR1 SGHTS and CDR2 YDEGEE. This CDR3 region has 15 residues. The trim removed 0 bases at V and 5 bases at J, leaving 8 bases unmatched. CDR3 sequence: CASSLGQGVWDEQYF. The CDR3 DNA sequence: TGTGCCAGCAGCTTGGGGCAGGGGGTCTGGGACGAGCAGTACTTC.

The DNA of the CDR3 is TGTGCCAGCAGCCGGGGACTAGTAACCCACGAGCAGTACTTC. Amino acids: CASSRGLVTHEQYF. The chain combines TRBV5-6 with TRBJ2-7; 8 nucleotides match TRBD2. CDR1 is SGHDT, CDR2 YYEEEE, per germline. The CDR3 has 14 residues. The trim removed 4 bases at V and 5 bases at J, leaving 8 bases unmatched.

This chain links TRBV30 with TRBJ1-6, with TRBD1 matching 7 bases. J was trimmed by 10 bases and V by 2 bases; bases with no gene match: 11. Germline V gene data show CDR1 as GTSNPN and CDR2 as SVGIG (reference sequence). The length of the CDR3 is 15 residues. The CDR3 region is CAWSPPDRVGSPLHF. CDR3 DNA: TGTGCCTGGAGTCCGCCCGACAGGGTCGGCTCACCCCTCCACTTT.

The J gene is TRBJ1-6, the V gene TRBV2; TRBD1 is a possible D gene (5 bases). CDR1 and CDR2 from the germline V gene are SNHLY and FYNNEI. V was cut by 4 bases and J by 0 bases, with 7 bases left in between. The CDR3 runs to 15 residues. This CDR3 is CASSVTDSYNSPLHF. CDR3 coding DNA: TGTGCCAGCAGTGTGACAGACTCCTATAATTCACCCCTCCACTTT.

For the CDR3, the DNA is TGTGCCAGCAGTTCTAAAGGGGGGGGAGGCTACGAGCAGTACTTC. Translation gives CASSSKGGGGYEQYF. V gene TRBV5-4 combines with J gene TRBJ2-7, with D possibly being TRBD2 (7 bases). The CDR3 is 15 amino acids. V lost 5 bases to trimming and J lost 3 bases, with 18 bases between them. Per germline, CDR1 SGHNT and CDR2 YYREEE (reference sequence).

The V and J genes are TRBV7-9 and TRBJ1-3; D is perhaps TRBD1 (5 bases). The CDR3 is 16 residues long. Trimming took 0 bases from V and 0 from J, leaving 9 bases between them. Looked up from germline, CDR1 is SEHNR and CDR2 is FQNEAQ (reference sequence). This chain's CDR3 is CASSLARGLSGNTIYF. CDR3 bases: TGTGCCAGCAGCTTAGCGCGGGGCCTCTCTGGAAACACCATATATTTT.

The rearrangement links TRBV6-2 or TRBV6-3 to TRBJ2-1, with 9 bases lining up with TRBD2. The V gene's germline CDR1 is MNHEY and CDR2 SVGEGT. This CDR3 comprises 15 residues. V lost 2 bases, J lost 6 bases, and 5 bases stayed unmatched. The CDR3 sequence: CASSYSLAGTNEQFF. The CDR3 bases are TGTGCCAGCAGTTACAGTCTAGCGGGAACCAATGAGCAGTTCTTC.

The V gene is TRBV3-1 (or the pseudogene TRBV3-2), the J gene TRBJ2-7, with 8 bases that match TRBD2. Germline V gene data show CDR1 as LGHDT and CDR2 as YNNKEL (reference sequence). CDR3 size: 15 residues. V lost 0 bases and J lost 2; bases outside the gene matches: 3. The CDR3 region is CASSQDKREPYEQYF. The CDR3 nucleotides are TGTGCCAGCAGCCAAGATAAGCGGGAGCCCTACGAGCAGTACTTC.

The V and J genes are TRBV5-4 and TRBJ2-5; 9 bases fit TRBD2. This CDR3 has 15 residues. Germline V CDR1 and CDR2: SGHNT, YYREEE (reference sequence). V was pared by 0 bases and J by 3 bases, with 3 bases of the junction left unmatched. CDR3 sequence: CASSLGLAAEETQYF. The CDR3 DNA reads as TGTGCCAGCAGCTTGGGACTAGCGGCCGAAGAGACCCAGTACTTC.

As for this clone: One junction end does not reproduce the germline sequence, and a read error may be involved. The chain couples TRBV7-2 to TRBJ1-6; tentatively, D is TRBD1 (6 bases). CDR3 length: 14 residues. Germline CDR1 reads SGHTA; CDR2 reads FQGNSA. The CDR3: CASTDRLKSSTLHF. The CDR3 DNA reads TGTGCCAGCACCGACAGGCTGAAGTCTTCAACCCTCCACTTT. Drawing the rest from reference TRBV7-2 and TRBJ1-6, the complete variable domain is GAGVSQSPSNKVTEKGKDVELRCDPISGHTALYWYRQSLGQGLEFLIYFQGNSAPDKSGLPSDRFSAERTGGSVSTLTIQRTQQEDSAVYLCASTDRLKSSTLHFGNGTRLTVT.

V is TRBV7-2 and J is TRBJ2-1; the D gene is possibly TRBD1 (6 bases). Germline CDR1 reads SGHTA; CDR2 reads FQGNSA. CDR3 length: 15 amino acids. V dropped 0 bases and J dropped 3 bases, with 9 bases sitting between them. The chain's CDR3 is CASSLARGNYNEQFF. CDR3 coding DNA: TGTGCCAGCAGCTTAGCCAGGGGCAACTACAATGAGCAGTTCTTC.

CDR3 coding DNA: TGTGCCAGCAGCAAAGAAGGTAGCGGGGTACAAGAGACCCAGTACTTC. Protein product: CASSKEGSGVQETQYF. The rearrangement joins TRBV21-1 to TRBJ2-5; the table's D call of TRBD2 was not tested on the DNA. TRBV21-1 is marked as a pseudogene. The length of the CDR3 is 16 residues.

J is TRBJ2-1 and V is TRBV13, with 9 nucleotides matching TRBD2. This CDR3 contains 20 residues. The germline CDR1 and CDR2 sequences are PRHDT and FYEKMQ (reference sequence). J was trimmed by 2 bases and V by 5 bases; bases with no gene match: 19. This CDR3 reads CASSHPRGRRLAGTYNEQFF. The CDR3 bases are TGTGCCAGCAGCCATCCTCGGGGCCGTCGTCTAGCGGGAACCTACAATGAGCAGTTCTTC.

The genes are TRBV7-8 and TRBJ1-5; D is ambiguous. This CDR3 is built from 13 residues. CDR1 and CDR2 (germline): SGHVS, FQNEAQ. Trimming cost V 2 bases and J 6 bases, with 8 bases left between them. The CDR3 bases are TGTGCCAGCAGCTTAACCTCCGGTCAGCCCCAGCATTTT. Translated, it gives CASSLTSGQPQHF.

This CDR3 reads CASSFDYRDSNSPLHF. The CDR3 bases are TGCGCCAGCAGCTTTGATTACCGGGACAGCAATTCACCCCTCCACTTT. The rearrangement joins TRBV5-1 to TRBJ1-6; 7 bases match TRBD1. Unmatched junction bases numbered 9, after V lost 2 bases and J lost 7 bases. The CDR3 is 16 residues long. Germline assignment: CDR1 SGHRS and CDR2 YFSETQ. The whole variable domain, filled in from reference TRBV5-1 and TRBJ1-6, reads KAGVTQTPRYLIKTRGQQVTLSCSPISGHRSVSWYQQTPGQGLQFLFEYFSETQRNKGNFPGRFSGRQFSNSRSEMNVSTLELGDSALYLCASSFDYRDSNSPLHFGNGTRLTVT.

J is TRBJ2-7 and V is TRBV5-6; perhaps TRBD2 as D (6 bases). CDR1 is SGHDT, CDR2 YYEEEE, per germline. V was clipped by 1 base and J by 2 bases, with 10 bases between them. CDR3 length: 14 amino acids. Written as DNA, the CDR3 is TGTGCCAGCAGCTTGAGCGGGCCCGCCTACGAGCAGTACTTC. Protein: CASSLSGPAYEQYF. The full variable domain, with the rest looked up from reference TRBV5-6 and TRBJ2-7, is DAGVTQSPTHLIKTRGQQVTLRCSPKSGHDTVSWYQQALGQGPQFIFQYYEEEERQRGNFPDRFSGHQFPNYSSELNVNALLLGDSALYLCASSLSGPAYEQYFGPGTRLTVT.

This chain joins TRBV10-3 and TRBJ1-3; tentatively, D is TRBD1 (6 bases). Per germline, CDR1 ENHRY and CDR2 SYGVKD. Deletions cut 3 bases from V and 1 base from J, with 10 bases between. The CDR3 spans 15 residues. The CDR3 nucleotides are TGTGCCATCAGTGAAAAAACAGGGTCTGGAAACACCATATATTTT. This sequence encodes CAISEKTGSGNTIYF.

This clone was seen a handful of times. J is TRBJ2-1 and V is TRBV19, with TRBD2 identical over 7 bases. Germline trimming cut 3 bases from V and 7 bases from J; bases unmatched to any gene: 3. This CDR3 is 13 amino acids long. Germline values: CDR1 LNHDA, CDR2 SQIVND (reference sequence). The DNA of the CDR3 is TGTGCCAGTAGTATGGGGGGGAGTAATGAGCAGTTCTTC. It specifies CASSMGGSNEQFF.

The chain links TRBV9 to TRBJ2-5, with TRBD2 identical over 12 bases. This CDR3 has 17 amino acids. V was clipped by 3 bases and J by 1 base; unmatched bases: 7. CDR1 is SGDLS and CDR2 is YYNGEE in the germline V gene. The CDR3 DNA reads TGTGCCAGCAGCGCGACTAGCGGGAGCCCCCTCCAAGAGACCCAGTACTTC. Protein product: CASSATSGSPLQETQYF.

The gene calls are TRBV11-3 and TRBJ2-5; 7 bases are shared with TRBD2. CDR1 SGHNT and CDR2 YENEEA come from the germline V gene. The CDR3 extends over 18 amino acids. V shed 2 bases, J shed 5 bases, and the junction held 17 bases outside the gene matches. The CDR3 sequence: CASSLYLRGRETFETQYF. As DNA, the CDR3 is TGTGCCAGCAGCTTATATTTGCGTGGGCGGGAGACTTTCGAGACCCAGTACTTC.